This T cell receptor (beta chain) was sequenced in a study of blood T cell repertoires in COVID-19. Across the study: Donors in the United States, Italy and Spain gave samples during acute or convalescent COVID-19.

Participants had their cohort set by participant-reported clinical history. TCRdb's table, derived via immunoSEQ multiplex PCR, lists solely in-frame clones and lacks some. The sample shows 310,000 or so clones, 70% to 90% of them seen only once. CDR3 size: 15 residues. Trimming removed 4 bases at V and 4 bases at J, with 16 bases between. Per the germline V gene, CDR1 is LGHNA and CDR2 is YNFKEQ. The gene calls are TRBV4-2 and TRBJ1-2; the D gene is possibly TRBD1 (5 bases). The sequence was collected from a woman in her thirties or forties who had recovered from COVID-19. Sequenced material: PBMCs or T cells enriched from blood (not recorded which). CDR3 residues: CASSPGLSGSYGYTF. The DNA for the CDR3 is TGTGCCAGCAGCCCGGGACTTTCCGGGAGCTATGGCTACACCTTC.